These T cell receptor beta chains were read from a single sample in a study of cytomegalovirus exposure and HLA in healthy donors. Profiling relied on immunoSEQ multiplex PCR, and the TCRdb table lists in-frame clones only, not all of them. Of about 160,000 clones in the sample, approximately 80% were seen once. Sequences were obtained from PBMCs. All receptors derive from a man aged 18 to 29 in good health and CMV-seropositive. Both conserved end residues are part of each CDR3. D genes are given only for firm matches. Some rows have no size entry. The others give once, few or many, or a class for an expanded clone.

TRBD1	once	TRBJ2-5	TRBV25-1	15	TGTGCCAGCAGTGAATACCAGGGGGCCCCAGAGACCCAGCACTTC	CASSEYQGAPETQHF
NA	NA	TRBJ1-2	TRBV5-1	12	TGCGCCAGCAGCTGGGAAAGCGGGGGCTACACCTTC	CASSWESGGYTF
TRBD1	NA	TRBJ2-1	TRBV10-3	16	TGTGCCATCAGTGCGACTGGGACAGGGGGAACGGGGGAGCAGTTCTTC	CAISATGTGGTGEQFF
NA	NA	TRBJ2-5	TRBV5-1	13	TGCGCCAGCACCAGGGGCGGTGGAGAGACCCAGTACTTC	CASTRGGGETQYF
NA	NA	TRBJ2-3	TRBV5-4	17	TGTGCCAGCAGCTTGGCGGGGTTCACCCTTAGCACAGATACGCAGTATTTT	CASSLAGFTLSTDTQYF
TRBD1	NA	TRBJ2-7	TRBV2	15	TGTGCCAGCAGTTTCGACAGGGAAAGGTCCTACGAGCAGTACTTC	CASSFDRERSYEQYF
TRBD1	NA	TRBJ2-7	TRBV11-3	14	TGTGCCAGCAGCTTAGAAGGGACAGGCGTCGAGCAGTACTTC	CASSLEGTGVEQYF
NA	NA	TRBJ1-1	TRBV6-5	13	TGTGCCAGCAACCCGGGAGTGGACACTGAAGCTTTCTTT	CASNPGVDTEAFF
NA	NA	TRBJ1-3	TRBV19	17	TGTGCCAGTAGTATATCCGGGACACCCCTCTCTGGAAACACCATATATTTT	CASSISGTPLSGNTIYF
TRBD1	NA	TRBJ2-3	TRBV6-5	14	TGTGCCAGCAGTCTCACAGGGGGCATGGATACGCAGTATTTT	CASSLTGGMDTQYF
TRBD2	NA	TRBJ2-3	TRBV30	17	TGTGCCTGGAGTGCGGGACTAGCGGGAGGGCGGGGGGATACGCAGTATTTT	CAWSAGLAGGRGDTQYF
NA	NA	TRBJ2-7	TRBV7-8	16	TGTGCCAGCAGCCGCCCTTCTGGGGAGGCCTCCTACGAGCAGTACTTC	CASSRPSGEASYEQYF
NA	few	TRBJ2-3	TRBV10-2	14	TGCGCCAGCAGTATATGGGAGGGCACAGATACGCAGTATTTT	CASSIWEGTDTQYF
NA	NA	TRBJ2-7	TRBV20-1	11	TGCAGTGCAAACAGGGTTAGCGAGCAGTACTTC	CSANRVSEQYF
NA	NA	TRBJ2-7	TRBV29-1	13	TGCAGCGTTGTTTTGGGGAGCTCCTACGAGCAGTACTTC	CSVVLGSSYEQYF
NA	NA	TRBJ2-7	TRBV13	12	TGTGCCAGCAGCTTGGCACCCTACGAGCAGTACTTC	CASSLAPYEQYF
TRBD2	NA	TRBJ2-3	TRBV15	16	TGTGCCACTCGTCTAGAGCGGGGGGGAATCCCAGATACGCAGTATTTT	CATRLERGGIPDTQYF
NA	NA	TRBJ1-4	TRBV18	13	TGTGCCAGCTCACCGTCCAGGAATGAAAAACTGTTTTTT	CASSPSRNEKLFF
NA	few	TRBJ2-3	TRBV19	16	TGTGCCAGTAGTATAGGGGTAATGAGGGAGACAGATACGCAGTATTTT	CASSIGVMRETDTQYF
TRBD1	once	TRBJ2-1	TRBV5-1	14	TGCGCCAGCAGCTACGGACAGGGGGCCACTGAGCAGTTCTTC	CASSYGQGATEQFF
NA	NA	TRBJ1-1	TRBV18	14	TGTGCCAGCTCACCCCGGGACAATTGGGTTGAAGCTTTCTTT	CASSPRDNWVEAFF
NA	NA	TRBJ2-2	TRBV2	11	TGTGCCAGCAGCGGAGCCGGGGAGCTGTTTTTT	CASSGAGELFF
TRBD1	few	TRBJ2-2	TRBV7-9	16	TGTGGTGTGGGACAGGGGGCTCAACCGGTAGCCGGGGAGCTGTTTTTT	CGVGQGAQPVAGELFF
TRBD1	few	TRBJ1-2	TRBV9	14	TGTGCCAGCAGCGTTAACGAGGGGGCTAGGGGCTACACCTTC	CASSVNEGARGYTF
TRBD2	few	TRBJ2-1	TRBV29-1	14	TGCAGCGTGACTACTAGCGGGAGCCACAATGAGCAGTTCTTC	CSVTTSGSHNEQFF
NA	NA	TRBJ2-7	TRBV9	17	TGTGCCAGCAGCACCAGTTTAGCGACGGGAGTGGCCTACGAGCAGTACTTC	CASSTSLATGVAYEQYF
NA	few	TRBJ1-1	TRBV7-2	12	TGTGCCAGCAGCTTAGGACAGGTTGAAGCTTTCTTT	CASSLGQVEAFF
NA	NA	TRBJ1-6	TRBV6-4	12	TGTGCCAGCAGTGACCGGTATTCACCCCTCCACTTT	CASSDRYSPLHF
NA	NA	TRBJ1-6	TRBV5-8	19	TGTGCCAGCAGCTTGGCCCATGTGGACAGCAAACGGAGTAATTCACCCCTCCACTTT	CASSLAHVDSKRSNSPLHF
TRBD1	NA	TRBJ2-3	TRBV15	15	TGTGCCACCAGCAGAGATGGACAGGTCACAGATACGCAGTATTTT	CATSRDGQVTDTQYF
TRBD2	NA	TRBJ2-3	TRBV10-1	19	TGCGCCAGCAGTGGGGAGACTAGCGGGAGAGATGGTTTGGCAGATACGCAGTATTTT	CASSGETSGRDGLADTQYF
NA	NA	TRBJ2-5	TRBV29-1	14	TGCAGCGCCACGTCAGGGGCGGGTAGGGAGACCCAGTACTTC	CSATSGAGRETQYF
NA	once	TRBJ1-4	TRBV6-5	15	TGTGCCAGCAGTCAGGACACATCAACTAATGAAAAACTGTTTTTT	CASSQDTSTNEKLFF
NA	NA	TRBJ1-5	TRBV7-2	15	TGTGCCAGCAGCTTAGCAGGGGGAAACAATCAGCCCCAGCATTTT	CASSLAGGNNQPQHF
NA	NA	TRBJ1-5	TRBV2	15	TGTGCCAGCAGTGAAATCCTCGGTAGCAATCAGCCCCAGCATTTT	CASSEILGSNQPQHF
TRBD1	NA	TRBJ1-5	TRBV6-1	15	TGTGCCAGCAGTTCGGGACAGCAAAGCAATCAGCCCCAGCATTTT	CASSSGQQSNQPQHF
NA	NA	TRBJ1-1	TRBV4-3	16	TGCGCCAGCAGCCAAATACCTACAGCAGGGAACACTGAAGCTTTCTTT	CASSQIPTAGNTEAFF
NA	NA	TRBJ2-7	TRBV5-1	15	TGCGCCAGCAGCTTGGCCGGTACACCAGGCAACGAGCAGTACTTC	CASSLAGTPGNEQYF
NA	NA	TRBJ2-7	TRBV4-1	15	TGCGCCAGCAGCCAAGATTCAAACTTCCCCTACGAGCAGTACTTC	CASSQDSNFPYEQYF
NA	NA	TRBJ2-7	TRBV18	16	TGTGCCAGCTCGCCCGCGACAGGAAACGTGGACTACGAGCAGTACTTC	CASSPATGNVDYEQYF
TRBD1	NA	TRBJ2-3	TRBV18	16	TGTGCCAGCTCAGACGGACAGGGTGCGGTACGGGATACGCAGTATTTT	CASSDGQGAVRDTQYF